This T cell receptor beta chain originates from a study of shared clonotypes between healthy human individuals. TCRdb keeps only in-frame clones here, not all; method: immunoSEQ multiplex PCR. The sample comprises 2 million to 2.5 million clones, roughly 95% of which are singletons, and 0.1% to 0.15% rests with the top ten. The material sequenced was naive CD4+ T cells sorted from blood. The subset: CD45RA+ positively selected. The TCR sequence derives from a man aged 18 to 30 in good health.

This CDR3 is CASSLGTLEKLFF. For the CDR3, the DNA is TGTGCCAGCAGCTTAGGGACACTTGAAAAACTGTTTTTT. The chain is built from TRBV6-4 and TRBJ1-4; TRBD1 might be the D (6 bases). Trimming removed 6 bases from V and 7 bases from J, with 12 bases in between. The CDR3 consists of 13 residues. Germline V gene data show CDR1 as MRHNA and CDR2 as SNTAGT.